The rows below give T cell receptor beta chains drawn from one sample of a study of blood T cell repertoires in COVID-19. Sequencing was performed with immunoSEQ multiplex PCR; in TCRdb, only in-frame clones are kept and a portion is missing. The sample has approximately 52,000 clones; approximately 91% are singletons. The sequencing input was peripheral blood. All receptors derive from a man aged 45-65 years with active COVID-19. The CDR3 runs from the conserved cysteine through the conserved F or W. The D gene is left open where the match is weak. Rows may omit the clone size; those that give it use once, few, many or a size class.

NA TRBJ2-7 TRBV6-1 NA TGTGCCAGCAGTGAATACTGGGCAGGAACCTACGAGCAGTACTTC CASSEYWAGTYEQYF
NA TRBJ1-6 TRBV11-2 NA TGTGCCAGCAGCTTAGGGCTGGATTCACCCCTCCACTTT CASSLGLDSPLHF
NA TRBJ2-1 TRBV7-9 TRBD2 TGTGCCAGCAGCTTAAAACTGGGAGGGTCCTACAATGAGCAGTTCTTC CASSLKLGGSYNEQFF
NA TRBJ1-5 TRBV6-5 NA TGTGCCAGCAGCACAGGCAATCAGCCCCAGCATTTT CASSTGNQPQHF
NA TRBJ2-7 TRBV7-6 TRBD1 TGTGCCAGCAGCGAGAGGGACAGTACCTACGAGCAGTACTTC CASSERDSTYEQYF
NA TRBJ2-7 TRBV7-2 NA TGTGCCAGCAGCCGGGGGTTCCCCTACGAGCAGTACTTC CASSRGFPYEQYF
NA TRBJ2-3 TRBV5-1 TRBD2 TGCGCCAGCAGCTGGGGACGGGGGGGCGCAGATACGCAGTATTTT CASSWGRGGADTQYF
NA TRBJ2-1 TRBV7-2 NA TGTGCCAGCAGCCTCGCCGGGGGTAAGTACAATGAGCAGTTCTTC CASSLAGGKYNEQFF
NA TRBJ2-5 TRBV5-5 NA TGTGCCAGCAGCCCTGCCCGGGACAACCAAGAGACCCAGTACTTC CASSPARDNQETQYF
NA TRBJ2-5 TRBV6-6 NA TGTGCCAGCATGGCAGGGAATGAAGAGACTCAGTACTTC CASMAGNEETQYF
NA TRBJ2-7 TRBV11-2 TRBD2 TGTGCCAGCAGCGTTAGCGGGAGGGCCACTTACGAGCAGTACTTC CASSVSGRATYEQYF
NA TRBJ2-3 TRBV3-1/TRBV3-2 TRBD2 TGTGCCAGCAGCCAAGATCACCAAGCGGGGGGGTTAGATGCGCAGTATTTT CASSQDHQAGGLDAQYF
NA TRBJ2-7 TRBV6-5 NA TGTGCCAGCAGCTCGGACAAAACCTACGAGCAGTACTTC CASSSDKTYEQYF
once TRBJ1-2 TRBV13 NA TGTGCCAGCACGCCTCGCGGGGGCTCTCCTAACTATGGCTACACCTTC CASTPRGGSPNYGYTF
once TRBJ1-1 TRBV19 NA TGTGCCAGTAGTACGCCGGGAACCACTGAAGCTTTCTTT CASSTPGTTEAFF
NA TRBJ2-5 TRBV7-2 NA TGTGCCAGCAGCTTAGATCGGATTGGGCCCCAGTACTTC CASSLDRIGPQYF
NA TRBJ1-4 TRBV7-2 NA TGTGCCAGCAGGAGAGGGAGGGGTAATGAAAAACTGTTTTTT CASRRGRGNEKLFF
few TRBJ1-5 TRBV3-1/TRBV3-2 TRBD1 TGTGCCAGCAGCCAATCGACAGGGGTAGCTCAGCCCCAGCATTTT CASSQSTGVAQPQHF
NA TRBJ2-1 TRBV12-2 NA TGTGCAAGTCGCTTAGACTTAATCGAGACTAGCGGGGGGCGGTACAATGAGCAGTTCTTC CASRLDLIETSGGRYNEQFF
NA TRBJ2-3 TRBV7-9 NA TGTGCCAGCAGCTCGACCGGGACATCAACCCGTGGTACAGATACGCAGTATTTT CASSSTGTSTRGTDTQYF